Below, 2 T cell receptor beta chains from the same sample are listed, as sequenced in a study of shared clonotypes between healthy human individuals. TCRdb's table, derived via immunoSEQ multiplex PCR, lists solely in-frame clones and lacks some. The sample includes 1.5 million to 1.9 million clones, 95% to 99% of them seen just once. The source material was naive CD4+ T cells sorted from blood. Subset denoted: CD45RA+ positively selected. The receptor source for this set is a man aged 25-45 years in good health.

This chain uses TRBV29-1 with TRBJ2-1; D is perhaps TRBD1 (6 bases). The CDR3 totals 13 residues. CDR1 is SQVTM and CDR2 is ANQGSEA in the germline V gene. The CDR3 nucleotides are TGCAGAGTGAAACAGGGATTCTCCAATGAGCAGTTCTTC. This codes for CRVKQGFSNEQFF.

As to this clone: The same CDR3 can be traced to other DNA sequences in this sample. The chain links TRBV11-2 to TRBJ2-7; D call uncertain. V gave up 5 bases and J gave up 1 base, with 9 bases separating them. The germline V gene encodes CDR1 SGHAT and CDR2 FQNNGV. The CDR3 is 13 residues long. The CDR3 region is CASSLVGSYEQYF. The CDR3 DNA reads TGTGCCAGCAGCCTGGTGGGGTCCTACGAGCAGTACTTC.